Each of the 5 T cell receptor beta chains below was sequenced from the same sample in a study of T-cell memory formation after mild COVID-19. MiXCR was run by TCRdb on the 5' RACE reads, yielding one entry per CDR3 protein. The table records roughly 610,000 distinct CDR3 sequences, roughly 17% of them present only once. Sequenced input: PBMCs or a T cell subset sorted from them (not recorded which). The receptors shown here come from an adult woman who had mild COVID-19 (a few samples of this study predate the infection). Cell type and time point are not known.

This clonotype was counted only a few times. The chain carries TRBV7-9 and TRBJ1-3; D gene uncertain. This CDR3 contains 14 residues. V was trimmed by 6 bases and J by 1 base, leaving 10 bases between them. The germline CDR1 and CDR2 sequences are SEHNR and FQNEAQ (reference sequence). The CDR3 is CASSRSGSGNTIYF. DNA of the CDR3: TGTGCCAGCAGTCGGTCGGGATCTGGAAACACCATATATTTT.

This chain joins TRBV29-1 and TRBJ2-2; D uncertain. This CDR3 comprises 13 residues. Germline CDR1 and CDR2: SQVTM and ANQGSEA. The germline V and J ends were trimmed by 0 bases and 1 base, with 3 bases remaining between them. In DNA, the CDR3 is TGCAGCGTTGAAGAAGTGAACACCGGGGAGCTGTTTTTT. Its protein is CSVEEVNTGELFF.

The J gene is TRBJ2-5, the V gene TRBV18; TRBD1 is a possible D gene (5 bases). The germline V and J ends were trimmed by 2 bases and 5 bases, with 9 bases remaining between them. The CDR3 contains 13 residues. In germline, CDR1 is KGHSH, CDR2 LQKENI. The DNA of the CDR3 is TGTGCCAGCTCACCAGGCAGGGTTGAGACCCAGTACTTC. Amino acids: CASSPGRVETQYF.

CDR3 sequence (DNA): TGTGCCAGCAGCCCTAGGGGGCAGGCCCGGCTTAGCACAGATACGCAGTATTTT. It translates to CASSPRGQARLSTDTQYF. V gene TRBV9 combines with J gene TRBJ2-3, with 7 bases aligning to TRBD1. Unmatched junction bases numbered 14, after V lost 4 bases and J lost 0 bases. The CDR3 is 18 residues long. Germline V gene lookup returns CDR1 SGDLS and CDR2 YYNGEE.

The V call is TRBV5-6, the J call TRBJ2-6; D ambiguous. CDR3 length equals 16 residues. V was pared by 0 bases and J by 0 bases, with 7 bases between. Germline assignment: CDR1 SGHDT and CDR2 YYEEEE. For the CDR3, the DNA is TGTGCCAGCAGCTTGGTCTATAGCTCTGGGGCCAACGTCCTGACTTTC. This sequence encodes CASSLVYSSGANVLTF. The full variable domain, in which reference TRBV5-6 and TRBJ2-6 provide the parts outside the CDR3, is DAGVTQSPTHLIKTRGQQVTLRCSPKSGHDTVSWYQQALGQGPQFIFQYYEEEERQRGNFPDRFSGHQFPNYSSELNVNALLLGDSALYLCASSLVYSSGANVLTFGAGSRLTVL.